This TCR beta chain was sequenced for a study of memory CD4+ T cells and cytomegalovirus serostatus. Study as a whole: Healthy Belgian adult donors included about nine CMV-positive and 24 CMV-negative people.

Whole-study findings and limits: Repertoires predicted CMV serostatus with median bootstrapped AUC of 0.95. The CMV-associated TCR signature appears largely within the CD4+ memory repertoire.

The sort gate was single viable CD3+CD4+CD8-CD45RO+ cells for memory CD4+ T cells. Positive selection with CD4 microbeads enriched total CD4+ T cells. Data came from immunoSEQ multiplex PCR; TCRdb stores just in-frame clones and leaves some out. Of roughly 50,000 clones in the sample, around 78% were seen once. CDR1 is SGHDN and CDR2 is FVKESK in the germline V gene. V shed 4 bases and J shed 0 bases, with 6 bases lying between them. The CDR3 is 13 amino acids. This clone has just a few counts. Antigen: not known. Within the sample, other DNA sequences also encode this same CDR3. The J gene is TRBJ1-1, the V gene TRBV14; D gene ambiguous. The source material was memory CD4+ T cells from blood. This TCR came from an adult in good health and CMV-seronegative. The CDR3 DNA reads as TGTGCCAGCAGCCTCGGGTTGAACACTGAAGCTTTCTTT. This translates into CASSLGLNTEAFF.